The 3 T cell receptor beta chains below all came from one sample that was sequenced in a study of OX40 agonist ivuxolimab in advanced cancers. Clones were sequenced by immunoSEQ multiplex PCR, and TCRdb holds only the in-frame ones, with some missing. The data contain fewer than 25,000 clones, 80% to 90% of them singletons. The specimen was CD4+ or CD8+ T cells sorted from blood, collected in a trial of the OX40 agonist ivuxolimab. The receptor set was obtained from an adult with an advanced solid tumor such as melanoma, head and neck, liver or kidney cancer.

The chain is built from TRBV27 and TRBJ2-2, with 9 bases matching TRBD2. The length of the CDR3 is 17 residues. Germline CDR1 and CDR2: MNHEY and SMNVEV (reference sequence). V lost 3 bases and J lost 7; bases outside the gene matches: 12. The CDR3 bases are TGTGCCAGCAGTTTGTGGGCGGGAGGGCCTGGGGACGGGGAGCTGTTTTTT. This encodes CASSLWAGGPGDGELFF.

This clone appeared a few times. The CDR3 DNA reads TGTGCCAGCAGCGCAAGCGGGGTAAATTCACCCCTCCACTTT. This gives the protein CASSASGVNSPLHF. The rearrangement links TRBV7-6 to TRBJ1-6; D not resolved. The V end was cut by 5 bases, the J end by 7 bases, with 12 bases between. This CDR3 region has 14 residues. CDR1 SGHVS and CDR2 FNYEAQ come from the germline V gene.

The J gene is TRBJ2-3, the V gene TRBV15; the D is unclear. CDR3 length: 12 residues. V lost 5 bases and J 6 bases, leaving 9 bases between the germline ends. Germline V gene lookup returns CDR1 LNHNV and CDR2 YYDKDF (reference sequence). The CDR3 DNA sequence: TGTGCCACCAGCCGCGCGTCGGATACGCAGTATTTT. This sequence encodes CATSRASDTQYF.